This T cell receptor beta chain was profiled in a study of cytomegalovirus exposure and HLA in healthy donors. Study results and caveats: In a later analysis, most CMV-associated TCR beta chains appeared HLA-restricted. Indistinguishable V segments such as TRBV6-2 and TRBV6-3 were excluded. Roughly even sequencing depth across donors was the assumption behind the presence/absence analyses.

Concerning this clone: Its antigen is as yet unknown.

Though nominally healthy at sampling, donors likely had unrecorded immune exposures. Both 60 Vbeta primers and 13 Jbeta primers went into the PCR. Sequencing was performed with immunoSEQ multiplex PCR; in TCRdb, only in-frame clones are kept and a portion is missing. This sample's table has around 75,000 clones. The CDR3 has 15 residues. Germline CDR1 is MNHEY and CDR2 is SVGAGI. Trimming at V came to 6 bases and at J to 3 bases, leaving 6 bases not matched to a gene. This sequence joins TRBV6-5 and TRBJ2-3; 10 bases align to TRBD2. This clonotype was sampled from a woman in her sixties or seventies in good health and CMV-seronegative. Input material: PBMCs. The CDR3 sequence is CASRILAGVTDTQYF. CDR3 nucleotide sequence: TGTGCCAGCAGGATCCTAGCGGGAGTAACAGATACGCAGTATTTT.